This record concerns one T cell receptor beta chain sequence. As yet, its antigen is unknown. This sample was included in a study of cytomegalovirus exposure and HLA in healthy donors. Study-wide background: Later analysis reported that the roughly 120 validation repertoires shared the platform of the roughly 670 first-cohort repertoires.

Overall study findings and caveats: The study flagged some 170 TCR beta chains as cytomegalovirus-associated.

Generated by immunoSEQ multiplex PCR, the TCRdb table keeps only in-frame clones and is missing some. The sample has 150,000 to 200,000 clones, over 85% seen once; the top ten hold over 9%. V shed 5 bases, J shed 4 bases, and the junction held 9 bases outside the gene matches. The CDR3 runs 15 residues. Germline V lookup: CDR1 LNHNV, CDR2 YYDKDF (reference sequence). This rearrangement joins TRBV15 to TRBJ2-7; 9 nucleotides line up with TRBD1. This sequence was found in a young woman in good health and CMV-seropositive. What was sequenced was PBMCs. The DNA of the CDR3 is TGTGCCACCAGCTTCCAGGGACAGGGAAGATACGAGCAGTACTTC. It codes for CATSFQGQGRYEQYF. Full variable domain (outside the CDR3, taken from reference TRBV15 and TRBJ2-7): DAMVIQNPRYQVTQFGKPVTLSCSQTLNHNVMYWYQQKSSQAPKLLFHYYDKDFNNEADTPDNFQSRRPNTSFCFLDIRSPGLGDTAMYLCATSFQGQGRYEQYFGPGTRLTVT.